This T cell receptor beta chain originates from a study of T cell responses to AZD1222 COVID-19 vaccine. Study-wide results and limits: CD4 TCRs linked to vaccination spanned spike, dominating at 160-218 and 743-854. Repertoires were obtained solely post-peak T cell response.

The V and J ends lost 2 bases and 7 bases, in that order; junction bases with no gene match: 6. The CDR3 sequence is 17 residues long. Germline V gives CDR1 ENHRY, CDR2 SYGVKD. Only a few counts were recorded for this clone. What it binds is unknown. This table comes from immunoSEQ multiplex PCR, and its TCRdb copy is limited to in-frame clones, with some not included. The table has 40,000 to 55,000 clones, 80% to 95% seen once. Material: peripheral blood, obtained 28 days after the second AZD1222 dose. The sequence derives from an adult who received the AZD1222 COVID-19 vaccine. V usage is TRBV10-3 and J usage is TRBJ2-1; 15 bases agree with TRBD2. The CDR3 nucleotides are TGTGCCATCAGTGAGCCCTGGACTAGCGGGGGGGCGAATGAGCAGTTCTTC. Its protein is CAISEPWTSGGANEQFF.